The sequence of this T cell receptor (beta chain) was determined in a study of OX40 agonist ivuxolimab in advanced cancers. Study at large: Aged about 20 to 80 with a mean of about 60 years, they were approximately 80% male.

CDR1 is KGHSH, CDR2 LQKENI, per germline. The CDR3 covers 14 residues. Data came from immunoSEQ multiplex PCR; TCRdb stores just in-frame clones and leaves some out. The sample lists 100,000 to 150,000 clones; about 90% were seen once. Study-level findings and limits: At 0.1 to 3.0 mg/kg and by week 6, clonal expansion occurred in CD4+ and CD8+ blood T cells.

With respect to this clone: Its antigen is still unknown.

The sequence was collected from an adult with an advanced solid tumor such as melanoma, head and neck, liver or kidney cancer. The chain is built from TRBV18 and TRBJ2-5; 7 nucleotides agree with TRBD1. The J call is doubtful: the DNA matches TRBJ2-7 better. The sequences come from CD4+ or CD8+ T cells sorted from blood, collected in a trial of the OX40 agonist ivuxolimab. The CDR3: CASSQRQGFYEQYF. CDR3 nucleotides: TGTGCCAGCTCACAACGACAGGGATTTTACGAGCAGTACTTC.